What follows are 15 T cell receptor beta chains derived from one specimen sequenced in a study of T cell clusters in autoimmune cytopenias. TRB was amplified by touch-down multiplex PCR, primer pools A and B combined. TCRdb re-called the multiplex PCR reads and catalogs CDR3 proteins one per entry, DNA excluded. The repertoire shows 5,000 or so distinct CDR3 sequences; the top ten hold about 3%. TRB was amplified from roughly 250 ng of peripheral blood genomic DNA per sample. Separately, the same data were catalogued under a study of T cell repertoires in aging, cancer and after chemotherapy.

Sequencing was carried out using peripheral blood. These receptors were taken from a human donor in good health.

This clonotype ranks as medium-sized (0.01 to 0.1%) in terms of frequency. V usage is TRBV19 and J usage is TRBJ2-7; TCRdb gives TRBD2 as the D gene, but with no DNA this cannot be confirmed. The CDR3 is made up of 14 amino acids. In germline, CDR1 is LNHDA, CDR2 SQIVND (reference sequence). This CDR3 reads CASKRLAGFYEQYF.

Judged by frequency, this clonotype is medium-sized (0.01 to 0.1%). The CDR3 here is CASRFELSGGYTF. The chain is built from TRBV6-1 and TRBJ1-2. Looked up from germline, CDR1 is MNHNS and CDR2 is SASEGT. The CDR3 loop spans 13 amino acids.

Considering frequency, this clonotype is medium-sized. The chain uses TRBV27 and TRBJ2-1; the D call of TRBD2 rests on TCRdb alone, since no DNA is present to check it. This CDR3 comprises 12 residues. Germline-derived CDR1 and CDR2 are MNHEY and SMNVEV (reference sequence). This chain's CDR3 is CASSASVDEQFF.

Judged by frequency, this clonotype is medium-sized (0.01 to 0.1%). The genes are TRBV5-4 and TRBJ2-7; TCRdb's D call of TRBD1 is untestable without DNA. CDR3 size: 15 residues. Germline loops: CDR1 SGHNT, CDR2 YYREEE (reference sequence). This CDR3 is CASSLGQGVYYEQYF.

This clonotype ranks as medium-sized in terms of frequency. This rearrangement joins TRBV19 to TRBJ2-1. Germline V gene sequence: CDR1 LNHDA, CDR2 SQIVND (reference sequence). This CDR3 is built from 13 residues. The CDR3 loop is CASSILLLDEQFF.

This rearrangement joins TRBV15 to TRBJ1-5; the D gene TCRdb calls, TRBD1, cannot be checked with no DNA. Per germline, CDR1 LNHNV and CDR2 YYDKDF (reference sequence). The CDR3 length is 13 residues. CDR3 region: CATSGTLYGPQHF.

According to its frequency, this clonotype is medium-sized. The rearrangement links TRBV6-2 or TRBV6-3 to TRBJ2-7; the D gene TCRdb calls, TRBD2, cannot be checked with no DNA. This CDR3 has 15 amino acids. Germline V gives CDR1 MNHEY, CDR2 SVGEGT. CDR3 amino acids: CASSYSVAGFYEQYF.

The chain recombines TRBV12-3 or TRBV12-4 with TRBJ2-4; TCRdb's D gene call, TRBD2, goes unchecked for lack of DNA. The CDR3 contains 14 residues. The CDR3 sequence is CASNNEIVSNEQYF.

V usage is TRBV5-1 and J usage is TRBJ2-3; lacking DNA, the TRBD1 call made by TCRdb goes unchecked. The CDR3 contains 14 residues. The germline CDR1 and CDR2 sequences are SGHRS and YFSETQ. CDR3 in amino acids: CASSLGAPTDTQYF.

The chain links TRBV19 to TRBJ1-1; without DNA, the TCRdb call of TRBD1 cannot be checked. The CDR3 has 16 residues. Germline V gene data show CDR1 as LNHDA and CDR2 as SQIVND (reference sequence). CDR3 in amino acids: CASLTGVGARDTEAFF. The variable domain in full, with the rest retrieved from reference TRBV19 and TRBJ1-1, is DGGITQSPKYLFRKEGQNVTLSCEQNLNHDAMYWYRQDPGQGLRLIYYSQIVNDFQKGDIAEGYSVSREKKESFPLTVTSAQKNPTAFYLCASLTGVGARDTEAFFGQGTRLTVV.

This clonotype is labeled medium-sized based on frequency. The chain has TRBV19 and TRBJ2-5; there is no DNA to check the TCRdb D call of TRBD1. Germline assignment: CDR1 LNHDA and CDR2 SQIVND (reference sequence). The length of the CDR3 is 17 residues. CDR3 sequence: CASSIPRGRAEQETQYF.

In terms of frequency, this clonotype is medium-sized. The rearrangement joins TRBV13 to TRBJ2-7; checking the TCRdb D call of TRBD2 is not possible without DNA. Germline V gives CDR1 PRHDT, CDR2 FYEKMQ (reference sequence). The CDR3 covers 14 residues. This chain's CDR3 is CASSFSGGADEQYF.

This clonotype ranks as medium-sized (0.01 to 0.1%) in terms of frequency. The CDR3 is CASSSTGVRNSPLHF. J is TRBJ1-6 and V is TRBV19; TCRdb picks TRBD1, but there is no DNA to check that call. The CDR3 contains 15 residues. The germline gives CDR1 LNHDA, CDR2 SQIVND (reference sequence).

Considering frequency, this clonotype is medium-sized. The rearrangement uses TRBV11-1 and TRBJ2-7. Looked up from germline, CDR1 is SGHAT and CDR2 is FQDESV (reference sequence). This CDR3 is built from 15 residues. The CDR3 sequence is CASSAFPGLLHEQYF.

This clonotype counts as medium-sized (0.01 to 0.1%) by frequency. The CDR3 is CASSIVGTGPREQYF. J is TRBJ2-7 and V is TRBV19; TCRdb's D call, TRBD1, is unchecked because there is no DNA. From germline, CDR1 is LNHDA and CDR2 SQIVND (reference sequence). The CDR3 covers 15 residues.